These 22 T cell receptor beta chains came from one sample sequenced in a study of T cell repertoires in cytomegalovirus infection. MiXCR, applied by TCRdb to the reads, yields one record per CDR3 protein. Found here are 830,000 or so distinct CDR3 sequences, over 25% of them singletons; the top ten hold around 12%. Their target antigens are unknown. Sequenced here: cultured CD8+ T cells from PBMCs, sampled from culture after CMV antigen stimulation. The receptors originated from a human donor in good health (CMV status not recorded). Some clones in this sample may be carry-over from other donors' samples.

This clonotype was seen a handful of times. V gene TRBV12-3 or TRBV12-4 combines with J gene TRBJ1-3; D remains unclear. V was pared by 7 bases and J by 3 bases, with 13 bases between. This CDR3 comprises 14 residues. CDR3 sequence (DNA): TGTGCCAGCACCTCTGGGGAGTTTGGAAACACCATATATTTT. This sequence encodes CASTSGEFGNTIYF.

Here the CDR3 reads CASSFLPNTEAFF. In DNA, the CDR3 is TGTGCCAGTAGTTTTTTGCCGAACACTGAAGCTTTCTTT. This chain connects TRBV19 to TRBJ1-1, with D hard to call. The germline V gene encodes CDR1 LNHDA and CDR2 SQIVND (reference sequence). The CDR3 totals 13 residues. Between the trimmed V and J ends, which lost 5 bases and 1 base, there was a span of 8 bases.

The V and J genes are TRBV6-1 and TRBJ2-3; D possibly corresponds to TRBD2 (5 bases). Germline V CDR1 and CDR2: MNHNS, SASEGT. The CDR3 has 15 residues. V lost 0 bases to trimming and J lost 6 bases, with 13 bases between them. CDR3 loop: CASSEAWRFGDTQYF. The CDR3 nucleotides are TGTGCCAGCAGTGAAGCTTGGAGGTTCGGGGATACGCAGTATTTT.

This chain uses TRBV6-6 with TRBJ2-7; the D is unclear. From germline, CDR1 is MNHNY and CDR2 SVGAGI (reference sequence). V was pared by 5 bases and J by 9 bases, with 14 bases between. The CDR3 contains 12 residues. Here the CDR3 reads CASSKFPDGQYV. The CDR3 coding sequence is TGTGCCAGCAGTAAATTCCCCGATGGGCAGTACGTC.

The CDR3 bases are TGTGCCAGCAGAGGTGGAAAAGAGACCCAGTACTTC. Translating it yields CASRGGKETQYF. The chain has TRBV3-1 and TRBJ2-5; D call uncertain. V lost 6 bases and J 3 bases, leaving 8 bases between the germline ends. The germline gives CDR1 LGHDT, CDR2 YNNKEL (reference sequence). The CDR3 has 12 amino acids.

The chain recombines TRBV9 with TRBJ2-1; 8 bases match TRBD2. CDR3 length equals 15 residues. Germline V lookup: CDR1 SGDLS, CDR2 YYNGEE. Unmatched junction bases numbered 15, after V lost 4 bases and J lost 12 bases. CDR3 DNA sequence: TGTGCCAGCAGCCCTTTAACCACAGGCGGGGGGATGCAGTTCTTC. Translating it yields CASSPLTTGGGMQFF.

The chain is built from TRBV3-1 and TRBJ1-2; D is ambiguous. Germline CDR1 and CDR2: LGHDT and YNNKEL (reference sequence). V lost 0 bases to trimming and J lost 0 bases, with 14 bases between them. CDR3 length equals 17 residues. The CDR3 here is CASSQETRQSTNYGYTF. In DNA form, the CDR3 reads TGTGCCAGCAGCCAAGAGACAAGACAATCTACTAACTATGGCTACACCTTC.

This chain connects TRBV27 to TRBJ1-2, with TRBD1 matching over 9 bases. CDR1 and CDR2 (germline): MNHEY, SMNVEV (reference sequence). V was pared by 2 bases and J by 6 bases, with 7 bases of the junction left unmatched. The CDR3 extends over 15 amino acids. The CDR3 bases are TGTGCCAGCAGTTTAATCGGGACAGGGTCAGATGGCTACACCTTC. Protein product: CASSLIGTGSDGYTF.

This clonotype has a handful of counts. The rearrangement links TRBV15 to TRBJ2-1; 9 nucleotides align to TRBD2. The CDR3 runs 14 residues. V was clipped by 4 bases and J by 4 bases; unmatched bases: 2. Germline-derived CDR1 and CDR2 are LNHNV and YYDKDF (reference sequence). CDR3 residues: CATSISGGYNEQFF. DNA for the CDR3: TGTGCCACCAGCATAAGCGGGGGGTACAATGAGCAGTTCTTC. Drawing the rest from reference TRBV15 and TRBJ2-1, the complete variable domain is DAMVIQNPRYQVTQFGKPVTLSCSQTLNHNVMYWYQQKSSQAPKLLFHYYDKDFNNEADTPDNFQSRRPNTSFCFLDIRSPGLGDTAMYLCATSISGGYNEQFFGPGTRLTVL.

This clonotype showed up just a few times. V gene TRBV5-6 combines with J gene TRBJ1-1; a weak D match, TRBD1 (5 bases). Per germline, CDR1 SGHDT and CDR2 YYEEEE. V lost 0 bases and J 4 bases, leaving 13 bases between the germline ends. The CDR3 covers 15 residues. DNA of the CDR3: TGTGCCAGCAGCTTGGCCTGGGCAGGGAGCACTGAAGCTTTCTTT. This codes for CASSLAWAGSTEAFF.

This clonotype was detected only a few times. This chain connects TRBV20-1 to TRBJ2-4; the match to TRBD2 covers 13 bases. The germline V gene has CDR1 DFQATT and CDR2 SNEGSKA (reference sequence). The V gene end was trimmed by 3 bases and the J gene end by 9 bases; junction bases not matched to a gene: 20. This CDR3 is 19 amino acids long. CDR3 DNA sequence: TGCAGTGCTAGTGGGACTAGCGGGACCTTAATTCGGCTTGAAGGCATTCAGTACTTC. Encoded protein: CSASGTSGTLIRLEGIQYF.

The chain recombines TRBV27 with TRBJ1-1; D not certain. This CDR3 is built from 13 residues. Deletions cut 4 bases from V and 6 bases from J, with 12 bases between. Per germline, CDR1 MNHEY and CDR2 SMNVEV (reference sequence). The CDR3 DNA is TGTGCCAGCAGTTCCCTTAATGATCCTGAAGCTTTCTTT. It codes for CASSSLNDPEAFF.

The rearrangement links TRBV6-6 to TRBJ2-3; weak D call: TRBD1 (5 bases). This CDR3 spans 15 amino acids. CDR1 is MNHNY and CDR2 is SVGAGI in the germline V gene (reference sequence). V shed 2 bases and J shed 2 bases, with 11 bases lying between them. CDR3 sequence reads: CASSYRDRNTDTQYF. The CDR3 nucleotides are TGTGCCAGCAGTTACCGAGACAGAAACACAGATACGCAGTATTTT.

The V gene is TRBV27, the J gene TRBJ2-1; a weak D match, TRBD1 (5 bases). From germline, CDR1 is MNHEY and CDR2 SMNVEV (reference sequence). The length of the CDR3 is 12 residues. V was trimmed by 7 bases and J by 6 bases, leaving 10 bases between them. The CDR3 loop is CASMQGVNEQFF. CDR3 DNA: TGTGCCAGCATGCAGGGCGTCAATGAGCAGTTCTTC.

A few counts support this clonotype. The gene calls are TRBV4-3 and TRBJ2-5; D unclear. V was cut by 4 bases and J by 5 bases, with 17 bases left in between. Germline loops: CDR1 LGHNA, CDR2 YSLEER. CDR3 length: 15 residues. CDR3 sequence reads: CASSPRWKGWETQYF. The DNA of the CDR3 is TGCGCCAGCAGCCCTCGGTGGAAGGGCTGGGAGACCCAGTACTTC.

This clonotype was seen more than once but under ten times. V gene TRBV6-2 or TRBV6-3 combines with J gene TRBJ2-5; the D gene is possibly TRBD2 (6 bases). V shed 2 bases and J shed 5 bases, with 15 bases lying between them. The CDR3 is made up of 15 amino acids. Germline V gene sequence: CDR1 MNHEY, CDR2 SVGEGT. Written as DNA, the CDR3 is TGTGCCAGCAGTTACCCCACGGGGGTCCAGGAGACCCAGTACTTC. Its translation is CASSYPTGVQETQYF.

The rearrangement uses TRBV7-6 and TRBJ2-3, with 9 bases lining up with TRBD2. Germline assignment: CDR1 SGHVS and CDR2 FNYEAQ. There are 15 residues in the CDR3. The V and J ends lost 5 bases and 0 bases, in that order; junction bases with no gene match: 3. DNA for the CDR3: TGTGCCAGCAGCCCGACTAGCGGTAGCACAGATACGCAGTATTTT. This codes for CASSPTSGSTDTQYF.

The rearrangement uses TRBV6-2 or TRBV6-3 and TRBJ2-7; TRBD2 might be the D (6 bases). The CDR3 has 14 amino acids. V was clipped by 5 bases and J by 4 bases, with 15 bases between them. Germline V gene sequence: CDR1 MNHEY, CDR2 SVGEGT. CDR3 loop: CASSATGGIYEQYV. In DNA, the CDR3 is TGTGCCAGCAGTGCAACTGGGGGGATATACGAGCAGTACGTC.

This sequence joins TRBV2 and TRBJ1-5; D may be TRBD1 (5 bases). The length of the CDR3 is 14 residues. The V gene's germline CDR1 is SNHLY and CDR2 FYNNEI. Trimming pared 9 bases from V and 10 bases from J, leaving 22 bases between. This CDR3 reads CASGGMGGSGPQHF. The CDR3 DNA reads TGTGCCAGTGGGGGAATGGGAGGGTCTGGACCCCAGCATTTT.

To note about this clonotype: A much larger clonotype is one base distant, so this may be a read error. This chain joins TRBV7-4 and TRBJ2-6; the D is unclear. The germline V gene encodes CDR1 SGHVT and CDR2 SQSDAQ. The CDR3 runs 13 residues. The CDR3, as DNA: TGTGTCAGCAGCAGTCCTGGGGCCAACGTCCTGACTTTC. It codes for CVSSSPGANVLTF. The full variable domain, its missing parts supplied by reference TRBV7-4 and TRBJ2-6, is GAGVSQSPRYKVAKRGRDVALRCDSISGHVTLYWYRQTLGQGSEVLTYSQSDAQRDKSGRPSGRFSAERPERSVSTLKIQRTEQGDSAVYLCVSSSPGANVLTFGAGSRLTVL.

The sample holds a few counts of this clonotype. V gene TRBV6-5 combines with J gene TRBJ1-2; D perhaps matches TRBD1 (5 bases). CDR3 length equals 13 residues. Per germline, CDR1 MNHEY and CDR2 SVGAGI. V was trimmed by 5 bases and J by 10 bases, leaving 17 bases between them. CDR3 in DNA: TGTGCCAGCAGTAGGGCAGGGATGGTTGACTACACCTTC. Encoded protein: CASSRAGMVDYTF.

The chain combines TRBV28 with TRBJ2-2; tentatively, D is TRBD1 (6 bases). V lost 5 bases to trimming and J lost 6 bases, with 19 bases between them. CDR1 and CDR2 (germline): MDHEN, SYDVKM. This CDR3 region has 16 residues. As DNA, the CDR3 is TGTGCCAGCAGTCCCCGCCCGGGACAAGAGTCCGGGGAGCTGTTTTTT. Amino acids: CASSPRPGQESGELFF.